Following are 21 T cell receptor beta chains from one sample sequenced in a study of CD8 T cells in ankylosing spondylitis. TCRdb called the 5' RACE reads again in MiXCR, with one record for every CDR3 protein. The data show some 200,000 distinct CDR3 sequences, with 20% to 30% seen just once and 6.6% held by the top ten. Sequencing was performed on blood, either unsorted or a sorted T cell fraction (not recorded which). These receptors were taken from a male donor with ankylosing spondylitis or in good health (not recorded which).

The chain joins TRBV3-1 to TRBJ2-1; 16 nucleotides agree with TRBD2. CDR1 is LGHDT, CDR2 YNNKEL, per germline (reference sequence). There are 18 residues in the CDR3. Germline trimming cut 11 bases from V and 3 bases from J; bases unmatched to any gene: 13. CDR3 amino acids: CAFSPLGLAGGLYNEQFF. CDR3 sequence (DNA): TGTGCCTTCAGTCCCCTGGGACTAGCGGGAGGGCTCTACAATGAGCAGTTCTTC.

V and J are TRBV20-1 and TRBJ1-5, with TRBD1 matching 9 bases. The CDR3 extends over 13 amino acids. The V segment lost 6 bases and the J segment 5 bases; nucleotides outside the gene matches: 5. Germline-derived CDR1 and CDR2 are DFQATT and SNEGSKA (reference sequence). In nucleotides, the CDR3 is TGCAGTGCGCACCGGGACAGGGATCAGCCCCAGCATTTT. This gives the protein CSAHRDRDQPQHF.

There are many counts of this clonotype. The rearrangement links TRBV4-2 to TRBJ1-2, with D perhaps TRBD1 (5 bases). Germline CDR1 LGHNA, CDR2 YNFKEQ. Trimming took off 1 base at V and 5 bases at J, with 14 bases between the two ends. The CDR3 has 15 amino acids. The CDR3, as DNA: TGTGCCAGCAGCCAAGGGGGACCGGCGCTTTATGGCTACACCTTC. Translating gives CASSQGGPALYGYTF.

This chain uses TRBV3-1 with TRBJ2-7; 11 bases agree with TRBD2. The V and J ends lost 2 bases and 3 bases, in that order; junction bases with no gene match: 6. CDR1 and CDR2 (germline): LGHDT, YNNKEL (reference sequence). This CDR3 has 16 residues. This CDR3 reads CASSQPRTSGYYEQYF. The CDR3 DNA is TGTGCCAGCAGCCAACCAAGGACTAGCGGGTACTACGAGCAGTACTTC.

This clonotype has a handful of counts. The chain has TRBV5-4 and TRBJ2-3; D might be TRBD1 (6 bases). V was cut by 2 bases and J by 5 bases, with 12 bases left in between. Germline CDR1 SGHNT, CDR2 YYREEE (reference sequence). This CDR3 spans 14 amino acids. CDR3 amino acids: CASSFRQVIDTQYF. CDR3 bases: TGTGCCAGCAGCTTCCGACAGGTCATAGATACGCAGTATTTT. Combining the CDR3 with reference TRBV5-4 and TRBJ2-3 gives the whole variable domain ETGVTQSPTHLIKTRGQQVTLRCSSQSGHNTVSWYQQALGQGPQFIFQYYREEENGRGNFPPRFSGLQFPNYSSELNVNALELDDSALYLCASSFRQVIDTQYFGPGTRLTVL.

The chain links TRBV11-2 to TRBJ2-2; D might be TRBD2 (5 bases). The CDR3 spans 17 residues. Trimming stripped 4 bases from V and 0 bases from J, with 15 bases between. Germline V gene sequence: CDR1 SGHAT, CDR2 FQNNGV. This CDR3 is CASSSLARITNTGELFF. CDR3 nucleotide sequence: TGTGCCAGCAGCTCGTTAGCGCGAATTACGAACACCGGGGAGCTGTTTTTT.

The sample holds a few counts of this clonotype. The CDR3 nucleotides are TGTGCCAGCAGTTCCAACCCCCGACTAGCGGGGCCCTACGAGCAGTACTTC. It encodes CASSSNPRLAGPYEQYF. The chain has TRBV28 and TRBJ2-7; 11 bases agree with TRBD2. Per the germline V gene, CDR1 is MDHEN and CDR2 is SYDVKM. V was pared by 4 bases and J by 2 bases, with 10 bases of the junction left unmatched. This CDR3 has 17 residues. Combining the CDR3 with reference TRBV28 and TRBJ2-7 gives the whole variable domain DVKVTQSSRYLVKRTGEKVFLECVQDMDHENMFWYRQDPGLGLRLIYFSYDVKMKEKGDIPEGYSVSREKKERFSLILESASTNQTSMYLCASSSNPRLAGPYEQYFGPGTRLTVT.

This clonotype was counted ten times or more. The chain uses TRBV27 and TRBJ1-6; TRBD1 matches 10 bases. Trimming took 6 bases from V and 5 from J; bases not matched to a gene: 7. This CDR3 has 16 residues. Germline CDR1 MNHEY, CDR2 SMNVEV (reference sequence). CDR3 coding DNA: TGTGCCAGCAGCAAACGGACAGGGGGAAATAATTCACCCCTCCACTTT. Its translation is CASSKRTGGNNSPLHF.

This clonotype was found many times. The CDR3 DNA reads as TGTGCCAGCAGTTGGGGACTTACGAACACCGGGGAGCTGTTTTTT. This codes for CASSWGLTNTGELFF. The chain joins TRBV2 to TRBJ2-2, with D possibly being TRBD2 (6 bases). CDR1 is SNHLY, CDR2 FYNNEI, per germline. The CDR3 is 15 residues long. The V and J ends lost 5 bases and 0 bases respectively, with 10 bases between them.

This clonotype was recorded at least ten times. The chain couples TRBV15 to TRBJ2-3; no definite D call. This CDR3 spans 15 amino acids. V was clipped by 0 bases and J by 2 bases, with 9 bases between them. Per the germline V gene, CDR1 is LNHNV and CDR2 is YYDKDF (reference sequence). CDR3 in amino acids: CATSRDKGFTDTQYF. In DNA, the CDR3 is TGTGCCACCAGCAGAGATAAGGGCTTCACAGATACGCAGTATTTT.

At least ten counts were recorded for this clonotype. The CDR3 sequence is CASSLDANQPQHF. The CDR3 DNA reads TGTGCCAGCAGCTTGGACGCGAATCAGCCCCAGCATTTT. The chain uses TRBV5-5 and TRBJ1-5; D unresolved. The CDR3 consists of 13 residues. V was shortened by 0 bases and J by 4 bases, with 5 bases between the two germline ends. In germline, CDR1 is SGHKS, CDR2 YYEKEE (reference sequence).

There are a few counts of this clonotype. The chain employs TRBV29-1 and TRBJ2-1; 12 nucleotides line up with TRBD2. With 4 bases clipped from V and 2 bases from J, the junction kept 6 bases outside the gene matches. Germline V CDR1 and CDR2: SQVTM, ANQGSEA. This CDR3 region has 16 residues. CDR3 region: CSVAPRLAGAYNEQFF. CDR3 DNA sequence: TGCAGCGTTGCGCCCCGACTAGCGGGAGCCTACAATGAGCAGTTCTTC.

The CDR3 nucleotides are TGTGCCAGCAGTTTGGGGAGCCCTAATGAAAAACTGTTTTTT. Its translation: CASSLGSPNEKLFF. V is TRBV12-3 or TRBV12-4 and J is TRBJ1-4; D gene unclear. V was cut by 3 bases and J by 3 bases, with 8 bases left in between. This CDR3 is built from 14 residues.

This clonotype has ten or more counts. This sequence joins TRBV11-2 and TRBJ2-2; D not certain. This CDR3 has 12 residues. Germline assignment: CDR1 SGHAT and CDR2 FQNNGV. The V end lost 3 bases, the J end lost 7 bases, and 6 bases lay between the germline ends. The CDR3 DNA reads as TGTGCCAGCAGCTTCTGGGACGGGGAGCTGTTTTTT. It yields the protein CASSFWDGELFF.

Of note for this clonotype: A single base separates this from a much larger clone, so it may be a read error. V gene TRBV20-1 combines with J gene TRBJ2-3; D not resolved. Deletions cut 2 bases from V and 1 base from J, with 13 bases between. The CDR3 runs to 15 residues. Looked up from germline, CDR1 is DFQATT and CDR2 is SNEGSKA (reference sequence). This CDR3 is CSARTKWTRTDTQYF. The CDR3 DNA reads TGCAGTGCTAGAACTAAGTGGACCCGCACAGATACGCAGTATTTT.

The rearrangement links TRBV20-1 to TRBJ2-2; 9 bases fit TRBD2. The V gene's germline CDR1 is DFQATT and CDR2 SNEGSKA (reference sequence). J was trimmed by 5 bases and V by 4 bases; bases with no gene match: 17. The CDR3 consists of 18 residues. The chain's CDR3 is CSAITLWREGRSTGELFF. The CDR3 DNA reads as TGCAGTGCTATTACCCTTTGGCGGGAGGGCCGGTCGACCGGGGAGCTGTTTTTT.

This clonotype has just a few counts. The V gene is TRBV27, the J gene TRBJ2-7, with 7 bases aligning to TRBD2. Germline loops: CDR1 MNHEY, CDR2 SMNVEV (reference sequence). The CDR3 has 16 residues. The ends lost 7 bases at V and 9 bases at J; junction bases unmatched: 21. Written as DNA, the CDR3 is TGTGCCAGCAAACAGCAGTCCCTTAGCGCTAGCGGAGGGCAGTACTTC. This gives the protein CASKQQSLSASGGQYF.

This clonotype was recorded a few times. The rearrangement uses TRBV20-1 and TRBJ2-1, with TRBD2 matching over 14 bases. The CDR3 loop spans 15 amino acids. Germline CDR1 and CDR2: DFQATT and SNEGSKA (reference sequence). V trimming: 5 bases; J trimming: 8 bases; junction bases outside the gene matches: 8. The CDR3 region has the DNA TGCAGTGCTGAAAAGGGACTAGCGGGAGTGTATGAGCAGTTCTTC. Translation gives CSAEKGLAGVYEQFF.

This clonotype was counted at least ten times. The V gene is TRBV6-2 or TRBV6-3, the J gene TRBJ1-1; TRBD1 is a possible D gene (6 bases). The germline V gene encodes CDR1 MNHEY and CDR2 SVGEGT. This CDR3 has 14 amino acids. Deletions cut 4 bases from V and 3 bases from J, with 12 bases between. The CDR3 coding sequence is TGTGCCAGCAGTTCCAACACAGGGTACACTGAAGCTTTCTTT. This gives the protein CASSSNTGYTEAFF.

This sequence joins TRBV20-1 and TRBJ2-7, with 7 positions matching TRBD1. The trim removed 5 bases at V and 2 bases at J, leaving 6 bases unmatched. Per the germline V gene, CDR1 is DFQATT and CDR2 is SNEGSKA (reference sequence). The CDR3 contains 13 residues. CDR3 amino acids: CSARDSLTYEQYF. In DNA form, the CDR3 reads TGCAGTGCTCGGGACAGTTTGACCTACGAGCAGTACTTC.

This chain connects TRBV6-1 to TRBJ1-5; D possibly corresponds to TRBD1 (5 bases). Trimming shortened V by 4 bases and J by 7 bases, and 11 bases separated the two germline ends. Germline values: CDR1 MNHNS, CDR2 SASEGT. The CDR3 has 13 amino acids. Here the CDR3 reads CASSVTGQQPQHF. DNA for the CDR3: TGTGCCAGCAGTGTAACAGGACAACAGCCCCAGCATTTT.